This T cell receptor beta chain was profiled in a study of shared clonotypes between healthy human individuals. Donors, without exception, were Caucasian adults residing in Nashville, Tennessee. CDR3 length equals 16 residues. Per germline, CDR1 MNHNS and CDR2 SASEGT. V was clipped by 1 base and J by 4 bases; unmatched bases: 1. Deep-level settings were used for running the assay. Unsorted PBMC DNA underwent sequencing on ten immunoSEQ deep assay plates. TCRdb's copy holds only in-frame clones and misses some; the assay was immunoSEQ multiplex PCR. This sample has 450,000 to 500,000 clones, with around 80% found just once.

This TCR came from a middle-aged woman in good health. Some clones in this sample may be carry-over from other donors' samples. Material: PBMCs. The chain is built from TRBV6-1 and TRBJ2-2, with TRBD2 matching 12 bases. This CDR3 is CASSEGTSGVTGELFF. As DNA, the CDR3 is TGTGCCAGCAGTGAAGGGACTAGCGGGGTCACCGGGGAGCTGTTTTTT.